These 7 T cell receptor beta chains came from one sample sequenced in a study of human T cells and chemical hapten exposure. MiXCR, run by TCRdb on the RACE reads, gives a single entry per CDR3 protein. Here the sample spans 250,000 to 300,000 distinct CDR3 sequences, roughly 7.4% being singletons. Regarding time point: pre-sensitization, week 0. Treatment meaning: therapeutic diphenylcyclopropenone sensitization with weekly scalp DPC. Sequences were derived from whole blood, sampled in connection with sensitization to the hapten diphenylcyclopropenone (DPC). These receptors were collected from a man aged 18 to 29 with alopecia areata. Some clones in this sample may be carry-over from other donors' samples.

At least ten counts were recorded for this clonotype. The V and J genes are TRBV4-3 and TRBJ2-2; 8 nucleotides match TRBD1. Trimming at V came to 0 bases and at J to 1 base, leaving 4 bases not matched to a gene. The CDR3 has 17 amino acids. CDR1 and CDR2 (germline): LGHNA, YSLEER. In DNA, the CDR3 is TGCGCCAGCAGCCAAGATATGACAGGGGAGAACACCGGGGAGCTGTTTTTT. This translates into CASSQDMTGENTGELFF.

This clonotype appeared many times. The rearrangement links TRBV7-9 to TRBJ2-3, with 8 bases matching TRBD2. Trimming took 6 bases from V and 2 from J; bases not matched to a gene: 7. Germline-derived CDR1 and CDR2 are SEHNR and FQNEAQ (reference sequence). The CDR3 is made up of 15 amino acids. CDR3: CASSRLARTTDTQYF. DNA of the CDR3: TGTGCCAGCAGTCGACTAGCGAGAACCACAGATACGCAGTATTTT.

The gene calls are TRBV5-1 and TRBJ2-3, with 9 positions matching TRBD1. This CDR3 contains 14 residues. Germline loops: CDR1 SGHRS, CDR2 YFSETQ. Unmatched junction bases numbered 6, after V lost 4 bases and J lost 6 bases. The CDR3 here is CASSLRTGADTQYF. The CDR3 DNA reads TGCGCCAGCAGCCTCCGGACAGGGGCCGATACGCAGTATTTT.

This clonotype appeared a few times. The rearrangement joins TRBV9 to TRBJ2-3; D is unclear. The V end lost 2 bases, the J end lost 4 bases, and 8 bases lay between the germline ends. This CDR3 comprises 13 residues. Germline CDR1 reads SGDLS; CDR2 reads YYNGEE. CDR3 sequence: CASSVSLSDTQYF. CDR3 sequence (DNA): TGTGCCAGCAGCGTGTCACTTTCAGATACGCAGTATTTT.

This clonotype showed up many times. The gene calls are TRBV7-3 and TRBJ1-1; D call uncertain. This CDR3 is built from 13 residues. V lost 5 bases and J lost 4, with 11 bases in between. Germline V gene sequence: CDR1 SGHTA, CDR2 FQGTGA. CDR3 amino acids: CASSETFGTEAFF. The CDR3 DNA is TGTGCCAGCAGCGAAACCTTCGGCACTGAAGCTTTCTTT.

In DNA, the CDR3 is TGTGCCAGCAGCTTCTATTTTGGTACCCAAGAGACCCAGTACTTC. Protein sequence: CASSFYFGTQETQYF. V usage is TRBV11-3 and J usage is TRBJ2-5; no reliable D call. The germline V gene encodes CDR1 SGHNT and CDR2 YENEEA. This CDR3 is 15 amino acids long. The V end lost 3 bases, the J end lost 1 base, and 12 bases lay between the germline ends. Combining the CDR3 with reference TRBV11-3 and TRBJ2-5 gives the whole variable domain EAGVVQSPRYKIIEKKQPVAFWCNPISGHNTLYWYLQNLGQGPELLIRYENEEAVDDSQLPKDRFSAERLKGVDSTLKIQPAELGDSAVYLCASSFYFGTQETQYFGPGTRLLVL.

The chain has TRBV14 and TRBJ2-1; D not resolved. V was cut by 2 bases and J by 7 bases, with 6 bases left in between. CDR1 and CDR2 (germline): SGHDN, FVKESK. This CDR3 is 12 amino acids long. The CDR3 DNA reads TGTGCCAGCAGCCAATCTCTTAATGAGCAGTTCTTC. Amino acid sequence: CASSQSLNEQFF.